Listed below are T cell receptor beta chains from one sample, sequenced in a study of blood T cell repertoires in COVID-19. Profiling relied on immunoSEQ multiplex PCR, and the TCRdb table lists in-frame clones only, not all of them. The data contain tens of thousands of clones, roughly 85% of them seen just once; the ten biggest clones take up roughly 13%. Sequenced input: peripheral blood. The receptors originated from a human donor in a cohort sampled during active COVID-19. CDR3s include the opening cysteine and the closing phenylalanine or tryptophan. The D gene is left open where the match is weak. Some rows mark clone size as missing; the rest say once, few, many or name a class of expanded clone.

.	.	20	TRBV21-1	TRBJ1-1	TGTGCCAGCAGCAAAACTTTTATATGTGCGGGCAGGGGGCCCCACACTGAAGCTTTCTTT	CASSKTFICAGRGPHTEAFF
.	.	15	TRBV7-6	TRBJ1-2	TGTGCCAGCAGCTTGTTGGCAGGGACTAACTATGGCTACACCTTC	CASSLLAGTNYGYTF
.	TRBD2	16	TRBV28	TRBJ2-1	TGTGCCAGCAGTTCCCCTCAAGCGGGAGGACGCAATGAGCAGTTCTTC	CASSSPQAGGRNEQFF
.	.	16	TRBV5-8	TRBJ2-5	TGTGCCAGCAGCTCAGGCCGAGGGACTCACCAAGAGACCCAGTACTTC	CASSSGRGTHQETQYF
.	.	15	TRBV6-6	TRBJ2-4	TGTGCCAGCAGTCTCACAGGGCTAGCCAAAAACATTCAGTACTTC	CASSLTGLAKNIQYF
.	.	18	TRBV4-1	TRBJ2-2	TGCGCCAGCAGCCAAGAAGACTGGACAGCCGTTCGAACCGGGGAGCTGTTTTTT	CASSQEDWTAVRTGELFF
.	.	12	TRBV12-3/TRBV12-4	TRBJ1-1	TGTGCCAGCAGTTTAGTAGCCGGTAATGCTTTCTTT	CASSLVAGNAFF
.	TRBD1	14	TRBV5-1	TRBJ2-1	TGCGCCAGCAGGTCACAGGGGGCTTACAATGAGCAGTTCTTC	CASRSQGAYNEQFF
.	TRBD2	15	TRBV27	TRBJ2-1	TGTGCCAGCAGGAGGCGGGAGTATGAGATCAATGAGCAGTTCTTC	CASRRREYEINEQFF
.	.	14	TRBV9	TRBJ2-4	TGTGCCAGCAGCGTAACTCCAGCCAAAAACATTCAGTACTTC	CASSVTPAKNIQYF
.	.	13	TRBV29-1	TRBJ2-3	TGCAGCGCCGCGGGGGCGGCCGCAGATACGCAGTATTTT	CSAAGAAADTQYF
.	.	13	TRBV28	TRBJ1-2	TGTGCCAGCACCTCCGGGAGGGGCCTAGGCTACACCTTC	CASTSGRGLGYTF
.	TRBD2	16	TRBV11-2	TRBJ2-1	TGTGCCAGCAGCTTAGAAGGACTAGCCGGTTCCAATGAGCAGTTCTTC	CASSLEGLAGSNEQFF
.	TRBD1	15	TRBV5-1	TRBJ2-7	TGCGCCAGCAGCGGCGGGACAGGGGGACACGACGAGCAGTACTTC	CASSGGTGGHDEQYF
.	.	15	TRBV5-1	TRBJ1-2	TGCGCCAGCAGCTTGGCCGCACAGGGTAACTATGGCTACACCTTC	CASSLAAQGNYGYTF
.	TRBD1	16	TRBV18	TRBJ1-4	TGTGCCAGCTCACCACCTGGACAGGCGAGAAATGAAAAACTGTTTTTT	CASSPPGQARNEKLFF
.	.	15	TRBV19	TRBJ1-5	TGTGCCAGTAGTCCGGGACAACCGACAAATCAGCCCCAGCATTTT	CASSPGQPTNQPQHF
.	TRBD2	15	TRBV11-3	TRBJ2-1	TGTGCCAGCAGCTTATATCCAGCGGGAGTCGGTGAGCAGTTCTTC	CASSLYPAGVGEQFF
.	TRBD2	16	TRBV10-3	TRBJ2-7	TGTGCCATCAGTGAGGCCCTAGCGGGAGCAGCCTACGAGCAGTACTTC	CAISEALAGAAYEQYF
.	.	12	TRBV28	TRBJ1-2	TGTGCCAGCAGTTTCAGGTCTACGGGCTACACCTTC	CASSFRSTGYTF
.	.	14	TRBV27	TRBJ2-7	TGTGCCAGCAGTTTTGGCGGTCACATCGACGAGCAGTACTTC	CASSFGGHIDEQYF
.	TRBD2	16	TRBV7-2	TRBJ2-5	TGTGCCAGCAGCTTCGTGGGGACTAGCGGGACGGAGACCCAGTACTTC	CASSFVGTSGTETQYF
.	.	17	TRBV3-1/TRBV3-2	TRBJ1-4	TGTGCCAGCAGCCAAGGGCAGGGTGCCTTCTTTAATGAAAAACTGTTTTTT	CASSQGQGAFFNEKLFF
.	TRBD1	17	TRBV9	TRBJ2-5	TGTGCCAGCAGCGTAACGGACAGGGGCTTCGGTATTGGGACCCAGTACTTC	CASSVTDRGFGIGTQYF
few	TRBD1	15	TRBV7-3	TRBJ2-7	TGTGCCAGCAGCCCCGGGACAGGACCTCAATACGAGCAGTACTTC	CASSPGTGPQYEQYF
.	TRBD2	17	TRBV9	TRBJ2-1	TGTGCCAGCAGCCCCCGCTCTAGCGGGAGGTCCTACAATGAGCAGTTCTTC	CASSPRSSGRSYNEQFF
.	.	13	TRBV11-3	TRBJ2-3	TGTGCCAGCAGCTCCTACGGCACAGATACGCAGTATTTT	CASSSYGTDTQYF
.	TRBD1	14	TRBV19	TRBJ1-1	TGTGCCAGTAGGATGGACAGGGGAGGGACTGAAGCTTTCTTT	CASRMDRGGTEAFF
.	TRBD2	15	TRBV6-2/TRBV6-3	TRBJ2-2	TGTGCCAGCACCCCCACTAGCGCAAACACCGGGGAGCTGTTTTTT	CASTPTSANTGELFF
once	.	13	TRBV2	TRBJ1-1	TGTGCCAGCATGAGAGAGGTGAACACTGAAGCTTTCTTT	CASMREVNTEAFF
.	TRBD2	17	TRBV19	TRBJ2-1	TGTGCCAGTAGTACAACTTCTAGCGGGTGGGGATACAATGAGCAGTTCTTC	CASSTTSSGWGYNEQFF
.	TRBD2	15	TRBV4-3	TRBJ2-3	TGCGCCAGCAGCCAAGGGACTAGCGGAGGAGATACGCAGTATTTT	CASSQGTSGGDTQYF
once	.	14	TRBV7-3	TRBJ2-7	TGTGCCAGCAGCTTAACGCCGGGCTCCTACGAGCAGTACTTC	CASSLTPGSYEQYF
.	.	14	TRBV11-3	TRBJ2-3	TGTGCCAGCAGCTTGACTACCTACACAGATACGCAGTATTTT	CASSLTTYTDTQYF
.	.	15	TRBV19	TRBJ1-1	TGTGCCAGTAGTATAGCTACAGGCGCGAACACTGAAGCTTTCTTT	CASSIATGANTEAFF
.	.	19	TRBV21-1	TRBJ2-3	TGTGCCAGCAGCAAAATATGGGGTACGGGGGGTGGCGGCCCAGATACGCAGTATTTT	CASSKIWGTGGGGPDTQYF
few	TRBD2	17	TRBV19	TRBJ2-7	TGTGCCAGTAGTTCACGGACCGGGACTAGCCTCTTGCGCGAGCAGTACTTC	CASSSRTGTSLLREQYF
few	.	15	TRBV7-2	TRBJ2-6	TGTGCCAGCTCTTCCAGGGGTACCGGGGCCAACGTCCTGACTTTC	CASSSRGTGANVLTF
.	TRBD1	13	TRBV11-3	TRBJ2-1	TGTGCCAGCAGCCCGGGACAGGCCAATGAGCAGTTCTTC	CASSPGQANEQFF
.	.	13	TRBV6-5	TRBJ1-1	TGTGCCAGCAGTTACGGCGGGAACACTGAAGCTTTCTTT	CASSYGGNTEAFF
.	.	13	TRBV5-5	TRBJ1-2	TGTGCCAGCAGCTTTAGCAGGGGCTATGGCTACACCTTC	CASSFSRGYGYTF
.	.	12	TRBV28	TRBJ2-7	TGTGCCAGCAGTTTATTAGTATACGAGCAGTACTTC	CASSLLVYEQYF
.	.	17	TRBV4-1	TRBJ1-4	TGCGCCAGCAGCACGGGACACACTTATGCAACTAATGAAAAACTGTTTTTT	CASSTGHTYATNEKLFF
.	.	15	TRBV25-1	TRBJ2-1	TGTGCCAGCAGTGACAGGGCGGGGTTTCCCAATGAGCAGTTCTTC	CASSDRAGFPNEQFF
.	.	13	TRBV6-2/TRBV6-3	TRBJ1-1	TGTGCCAGCAGTGATCTGTACAATACCCAAGCTTTCTTT	CASSDLYNTQAFF
once	TRBD1	16	TRBV29-1	TRBJ2-7	TGCAGCGTTGACCTGGGGGACAGAGCAAGGGCGGACGAGCAGTACTTC	CSVDLGDRARADEQYF
.	.	15	TRBV6-2/TRBV6-3	TRBJ2-3	TGTGCCAGCAGTTACAACAGGGCCTTCACAGATACGCAGTATTTT	CASSYNRAFTDTQYF
.	TRBD2	14	TRBV6-2/TRBV6-3	TRBJ2-5	TGTGCCAGCAGCCTCCGGGACTATCGGGGGACCCAGTACTTC	CASSLRDYRGTQYF